This T cell receptor (beta chain) is drawn from a study of cytomegalovirus exposure and HLA in healthy donors. Findings and caveats of the study: There was a cluster of highly shared sequence variants that was likely a sequencing artifact. About 87% or about 30% of the time was how often most TCR beta V segments were productive, according to an earlier analysis.

Primers: 60 Vbeta forward and 13 Jbeta reverse. Authors' data handling: As a later analysis found, there were 78 million or so unique TCR beta chains, of which roughly 11 million were shared. Clones were sequenced by immunoSEQ multiplex PCR, and TCRdb holds only the in-frame ones, with some missing. The V and J calls and the clone size are those of that table, but D and trimming were determined from the DNA. The repertoire holds fewer than 70,000 clones, with approximately 70% as singletons. This clone was observed a handful of times. Its antigen is still unknown. The receptor was isolated from a male donor in good health and CMV-seropositive. Sequencing input: PBMCs.

The CDR3 spells CASSLVFGGGTDTQYF. CDR3 nucleotides: TGCGCCAGCAGCTTGGTTTTTGGAGGTGGTACAGATACGCAGTATTTT. The rearrangement joins TRBV5-1 to TRBJ2-3; possibly TRBD2 for D (5 bases). Germline assignment: CDR1 SGHRS and CDR2 YFSETQ. This CDR3 is built from 16 residues. V shed 0 bases and J shed 3 bases, with 14 bases lying between them.